The next 16 T cell receptor beta chains were all read from a single sample in a study of cytomegalovirus exposure and HLA in healthy donors. PCR amplification relied on 60 Vbeta primers (plus 13 Jbeta primers). Produced via immunoSEQ multiplex PCR; TCRdb's table is partial and in-frame only. The sample has 130,000 or so clones, approximately 88% seen once. The specimen was PBMCs. Every receptor here comes from a woman aged 40 to 50 in good health and CMV-seronegative.

The chain employs TRBV28 and TRBJ1-3, with D perhaps TRBD1 (5 bases). The CDR3 consists of 15 residues. Per the germline V gene, CDR1 is MDHEN and CDR2 is SYDVKM. The V gene lost 3 bases and the J gene lost 4 bases, with 13 bases spanning the gap. The CDR3 nucleotides read TGTGCCAGCAGTTTTCATCAGGGATGGGGAAACACCATATATTTT. Protein sequence: CASSFHQGWGNTIYF.

J is TRBJ1-4 and V is TRBV5-5; 8 bases map to TRBD1. CDR3 length equals 14 residues. Germline-derived CDR1 and CDR2 are SGHKS and YYEKEE (reference sequence). The trim removed 4 bases at V and 7 bases at J, leaving 6 bases unmatched. CDR3 sequence reads: CASSLQGVSEKLFF. As DNA, the CDR3 is TGTGCCAGCAGCCTACAGGGGGTTTCTGAAAAACTGTTTTTT.

The count of this clone is one. The chain couples TRBV2 to TRBJ2-3, with D perhaps TRBD2 (5 bases). Germline V gene sequence: CDR1 SNHLY, CDR2 FYNNEI. The CDR3 has 15 amino acids. Trimming pared 2 bases from V and 2 bases from J, leaving 11 bases between. CDR3 protein: CASSEMLAFTDTQYF. The CDR3 region has the DNA TGTGCCAGCAGTGAAATGCTAGCATTCACAGATACGCAGTATTTT. The full variable domain, its missing parts supplied by reference TRBV2 and TRBJ2-3, is EPEVTQTPSHQVTQMGQEVILRCVPISNHLYFYWYRQILGQKVEFLVSFYNNEISEKSEIFDDQFSVERPDGSNFTLKIRSTKLEDSAMYFCASSEMLAFTDTQYFGPGTRLTVL.

This clone was detected only once. The rearrangement links TRBV7-9 to TRBJ2-2, with 9 bases matching TRBD2. The CDR3 covers 15 residues. Per the germline V gene, CDR1 is SEHNR and CDR2 is FQNEAQ (reference sequence). The ends lost 3 bases at V and 6 bases at J; junction bases unmatched: 5. Here the CDR3 DNA reads TGTGCCAGCAGCTTTCTAGCGGGAAGCGCCGGGGAGCTGTTTTTT. Translation gives CASSFLAGSAGELFF.

The chain combines TRBV27 with TRBJ1-6; 7 positions match TRBD1. V dropped 5 bases and J dropped 10; count of bases not matched to a gene: 23. This CDR3 is built from 19 residues. From germline, CDR1 is MNHEY and CDR2 SMNVEV (reference sequence). CDR3 nucleotides: TGTGCCAGCAGTCTTTTCCCATTCAGGACAGGCTTAGTGGGATCACCCCTCCACTTT. Translated, it gives CASSLFPFRTGLVGSPLHF.

V usage is TRBV7-2 and J usage is TRBJ1-3, with TRBD1 matching 9 bases. CDR3 length: 17 amino acids. V dropped 5 bases and J dropped 11; count of bases not matched to a gene: 19. Germline V gene data show CDR1 as SGHTA and CDR2 as FQGNSA. The CDR3 DNA reads TGTGCCAGCAGCCGCACCCCCCAGGACAGGGGAGAGGACGCCATATATTTT. It codes for CASSRTPQDRGEDAIYF.

The chain employs TRBV9 and TRBJ2-1, with 8 bases that match TRBD1. J gave up 6 bases and V 4 bases, and 6 bases lay outside the gene matches. Germline lookup yields CDR1 SGDLS and CDR2 YYNGEE. The CDR3 is made up of 14 amino acids. This chain's CDR3 is CASSPGTGGNEQFF. DNA for the CDR3: TGTGCCAGCAGCCCCGGTACAGGGGGCAATGAGCAGTTCTTC.

The J gene is TRBJ1-1, the V gene TRBV10-3; the match to TRBD1 covers 8 bases. Germline-derived CDR1 and CDR2 are ENHRY and SYGVKD. The CDR3 is made up of 13 amino acids. V shed 11 bases and J 1 base; nucleotides not matched to a gene: 6. CDR3 residues: CAANRGSNTEAFF. The DNA for the CDR3 is TGTGCCGCGAACAGGGGGTCGAACACTGAAGCTTTCTTT.

The V and J genes are TRBV19 and TRBJ2-3; 7 bases align to TRBD2. The CDR3 has 14 amino acids. The V segment lost 3 bases and the J segment 1 base; nucleotides outside the gene matches: 1. Germline CDR1 and CDR2: LNHDA and SQIVND (reference sequence). This chain's CDR3 is CASSITSGTDTQYF. CDR3 in DNA: TGTGCCAGTAGTATCACTAGCGGCACAGATACGCAGTATTTT. Full variable domain (missing parts from reference TRBV19 and TRBJ2-3): DGGITQSPKYLFRKEGQNVTLSCEQNLNHDAMYWYRQDPGQGLRLIYYSQIVNDFQKGDIAEGYSVSREKKESFPLTVTSAQKNPTAFYLCASSITSGTDTQYFGPGTRLTVL.

The V and J genes are TRBV28 and TRBJ1-4, with no clear D. Trimming took off 6 bases at V and 3 bases at J, with 11 bases between the two ends. This CDR3 spans 14 amino acids. Germline V CDR1 and CDR2: MDHEN, SYDVKM. CDR3 loop: CASSPRSPNEKLFF. The CDR3 nucleotides read TGTGCCAGCAGCCCTCGGAGTCCTAATGAAAAACTGTTTTTT.

This chain joins TRBV20-1 and TRBJ1-1; no clear D. Trimming left V 6 bases short and J 5 bases short, with 7 bases between. The CDR3 extends over 10 amino acids. Germline V gene sequence: CDR1 DFQATT, CDR2 SNEGSKA (reference sequence). The CDR3 nucleotides read TGCAGTGCACGGTGGACTGAAGCTTTCTTT. As protein: CSARWTEAFF.

The chain links TRBV6-1 to TRBJ1-3; 8 bases map to TRBD1. This CDR3 comprises 13 residues. The V gene end was trimmed by 6 bases and the J gene end by 7 bases; junction bases not matched to a gene: 5. The germline V gene has CDR1 MNHNS and CDR2 SASEGT. The CDR3, as DNA: TGTGCCAGCAGGACCGACAGGGGCAACACCATATATTTT. This gives the protein CASRTDRGNTIYF.

The chain employs TRBV7-8 and TRBJ2-7, with TRBD2 matching 9 bases. V shed 1 base, J shed 5 bases, and the junction held 6 bases outside the gene matches. Germline V gene data show CDR1 as SGHVS and CDR2 as FQNEAQ. There are 15 residues in the CDR3. CDR3 loop: CASSLGREGRDEQYF. DNA of the CDR3: TGTGCCAGCAGCTTAGGGCGGGAGGGAAGGGACGAGCAGTACTTC.

This chain uses TRBV5-1 with TRBJ2-1, with 9 bases that match TRBD1. After removal of 5 bases from V and 7 bases from J, the junction contained 7 bases not matched to a gene. The length of the CDR3 is 14 residues. CDR1 SGHRS and CDR2 YFSETQ come from the germline V gene. The CDR3 DNA reads as TGCGCCAGCAGTTACAGGGGGCGCTTAAATGAGCAGTTCTTC. Its translation is CASSYRGRLNEQFF.

The chain joins TRBV28 to TRBJ2-1; D gene unclear. The V gene's germline CDR1 is MDHEN and CDR2 SYDVKM. V lost 6 bases, J lost 0 bases, and 21 bases lay in between. CDR3 length: 18 residues. The CDR3 bases are TGTGCCAGCAGCCCTACTGTGTCCTACCCTAGCTCCTACAATGAGCAGTTCTTC. Its translation: CASSPTVSYPSSYNEQFF.

J is TRBJ2-7 and V is TRBV19; 12 bases match TRBD2. CDR1 and CDR2 (germline): LNHDA, SQIVND (reference sequence). V shed 6 bases, J shed 5 bases, and the junction held 11 bases outside the gene matches. CDR3 length equals 16 residues. In DNA form, the CDR3 reads TGTGCCAGTAGAGATTCACTAGCGGGAGGCATCCACGAGCAGTACTTC. The encoded protein is CASRDSLAGGIHEQYF.